These 5 T cell receptor beta chains came from one sample sequenced in a study of blood T cell repertoires in COVID-19 (dated by TCRdb to 2019 to 2021). The library was prepared using the immunoSEQ multiplex PCR assay. TCRdb obtained this table from immuneACCESS and retained in-frame rearrangements with V and J assigned. These tables miss some clones; where compared with another copy, unresolved V genes account for less than half of the shortfall, and the remainder is unexplained. The sample data list about 36,000 clones, and around four fifths of these were observed just once. Together, the top ten hold 4.5% to 5.5% of the sample. Sample: peripheral blood. These TCRs come from a man in his fifties or sixties with active COVID-19.

The table lists this clone with a count of one. The J gene is TRBJ2-7, the V gene TRBV6-5; weak D call: TRBD2 (7 bases). The CDR3 runs to 13 residues. The V gene's germline CDR1 is MNHEY and CDR2 SVGAGI. V lost 6 bases to trimming and J lost 5 bases, with 14 bases between them. For the CDR3, the DNA is TGTGCCAGCAGAAGGAGGGGGGGGAACGAGCAGTACTTC. Protein product: CASRRRGGNEQYF.

CDR3 DNA sequence: TGTGCCAGCATGGGGGCAGGGAATTCACCCCTCCACTTT. It yields the protein CASMGAGNSPLHF. V usage is TRBV6-5 and J usage is TRBJ1-6; weak D call: TRBD1 (6 bases). Germline CDR1 reads MNHEY; CDR2 reads SVGAGI. The length of the CDR3 is 13 residues. Trimming removed 7 bases at V and 7 bases at J, with 11 bases between.

This chain joins TRBV6-6 and TRBJ2-7, with D perhaps matching TRBD1 (5 bases). CDR1 and CDR2 (germline): MNHNY, SVGAGI (reference sequence). Deletions cut 5 bases from V and 3 bases from J, with 17 bases between. The CDR3 is 15 amino acids. CDR3 in DNA: TGTGCCAGCAGTCGATCACGAGAAGGGGTCTACGAGCAGTACTTC. It codes for CASSRSREGVYEQYF.

The CDR3 nucleotides read TGCGCCAGCAGGGCCGGGACAGCTAGCTCCTACGAGCAGTACTTC. Its protein product is CASRAGTASSYEQYF. The chain is built from TRBV5-1 and TRBJ2-7; 7 nucleotides match TRBD1. V shed 5 bases and J 0 bases; nucleotides not matched to a gene: 8. CDR1 and CDR2 from the germline V gene are SGHRS and YFSETQ. The CDR3 extends over 15 amino acids.

This clone was detected a few times. The same CDR3 can be traced to other DNA sequences in this sample. The chain combines TRBV9 with TRBJ1-2, with D hard to call. Trimming removed 4 bases at V and 0 bases at J, with 4 bases between. This CDR3 comprises 12 residues. The germline gives CDR1 SGDLS, CDR2 YYNGEE. CDR3 residues: CASSPSNYGYTF. The CDR3 DNA reads as TGTGCCAGCAGCCCGTCTAACTATGGCTACACCTTC.